Below, 26 T cell receptor beta chains from the same sample are listed, as sequenced in a study of blood T cell dynamics during melanoma immunotherapy. Time point given: pre-treatment baseline. Sequencing was performed with immunoSEQ multiplex PCR; in TCRdb, only in-frame clones are kept and a portion is missing. The sample contains 9,100 or so clones, approximately 86% of which appear only once. Here the sequenced sample was blood, taken from a patient treated with checkpoint blockade. Receptors originate from a human donor with melanoma.

The V call is TRBV5-1, the J call TRBJ2-7; D remains unclear. CDR1 is SGHRS, CDR2 YFSETQ, per germline. V was trimmed by 5 bases and J by 2 bases, leaving 11 bases between them. The CDR3 covers 13 residues. The CDR3 DNA is TGCGCCAGCAGTAAAGATGGGGCCTACGAGCAGTACTTC. This gives the protein CASSKDGAYEQYF. Variable domain in full (rest from reference TRBV5-1 and TRBJ2-7): KAGVTQTPRYLIKTRGQQVTLSCSPISGHRSVSWYQQTPGQGLQFLFEYFSETQRNKGNFPGRFSGRQFSNSRSEMNVSTLELGDSALYLCASSKDGAYEQYFGPGTRLTVT.

This clone was picked up one time. This rearrangement joins TRBV5-1 to TRBJ1-2; TRBD1 agrees at 7 bases. The V and J ends lost 3 bases and 3 bases, in that order; junction bases with no gene match: 5. The germline V gene encodes CDR1 SGHRS and CDR2 YFSETQ. This CDR3 has 14 residues. The CDR3 DNA sequence: TGCGCCAGCAGCTCAGGACAGGTTGACTATGGCTACACCTTC. It encodes CASSSGQVDYGYTF.

The genes are TRBV18 and TRBJ2-1, with 13 positions matching TRBD2. This CDR3 comprises 17 residues. Per germline, CDR1 KGHSH and CDR2 LQKENI. V trimming: 6 bases; J trimming: 5 bases; junction bases outside the gene matches: 10. In DNA form, the CDR3 reads TGTGCCAGCTCGTCAAGGGTCGGGACTAGCGGGAACAATGAGCAGTTCTTC. Encoded protein: CASSSRVGTSGNNEQFF.

The J gene is TRBJ2-1, the V gene TRBV5-5; D remains ambiguous. The germline gives CDR1 SGHKS, CDR2 YYEKEE (reference sequence). The CDR3 is 17 amino acids. Trimming removed 1 base from V and 0 bases from J, with 14 bases in between. DNA for the CDR3: TGTGCCAGCAGCTTGAGGGCCACAGAGAGCTCCTACAATGAGCAGTTCTTC. Its protein product is CASSLRATESSYNEQFF.

This clone was counted a single time. The chain links TRBV28 to TRBJ1-5; no firm D call. Trimming shortened V by 3 bases and J by 2 bases, and 14 bases separated the two germline ends. The CDR3 sequence is 16 residues long. Germline-derived CDR1 and CDR2 are MDHEN and SYDVKM. As DNA, the CDR3 is TGTGCCAGCAGTTTCCCGGGCCCTGAGGGCAATCAGCCCCAGCATTTT. Its translation is CASSFPGPEGNQPQHF.

V is TRBV19 and J is TRBJ2-5; no clear D gene. The length of the CDR3 is 13 residues. Germline V gene sequence: CDR1 LNHDA, CDR2 SQIVND (reference sequence). V lost 5 bases and J 2 bases, leaving 9 bases between the germline ends. CDR3 sequence reads: CASSALFQETQYF. The CDR3 DNA is TGTGCCAGTAGTGCCCTATTTCAAGAGACCCAGTACTTC.

V usage is TRBV4-2 and J usage is TRBJ2-5, with TRBD2 matching over 8 bases. Germline trimming cut 4 bases from V and 1 base from J; bases unmatched to any gene: 5. The CDR3 sequence is 15 residues long. CDR1 LGHNA and CDR2 YNFKEQ come from the germline V gene. In DNA form, the CDR3 reads TGTGCCAGCAGCCCTGAGCGGGGGACCCAAGAGACCCAGTACTTC. Translation: CASSPERGTQETQYF.

This rearrangement joins TRBV5-8 to TRBJ2-7; D ambiguous. This CDR3 has 15 amino acids. The germline gives CDR1 SGHTS, CDR2 YDEGEE. Trimming stripped 4 bases from V and 2 bases from J, with 16 bases between. For the CDR3, the DNA is TGTGCCAGCAGCCTGACGGGCACTGGTCCCTACGAGCAGTACTTC. Its translation: CASSLTGTGPYEQYF.

The chain employs TRBV7-2 and TRBJ1-1, with no clear D. The CDR3 sequence is 14 residues long. V gave up 4 bases and J gave up 2 bases, with 11 bases separating them. Germline CDR1 is SGHTA and CDR2 is FQGNSA. The CDR3 bases are TGTGCCAGCAGCTCCAGGTCGGGCAACACTGAAGCTTTCTTT. Translated: CASSSRSGNTEAFF.

The J gene is TRBJ1-6, the V gene TRBV25-1; D might be TRBD1 (6 bases). The CDR3 has 17 residues. Germline CDR1 MGHDK, CDR2 SYGVNS. V lost 6 bases and J 7 bases, leaving 22 bases between the germline ends. CDR3 DNA sequence: TGTGCCAGCAGGCCCCCGTGGGGGGGGCGTAGAAATTCACCCCTCCACTTT. Its translation: CASRPPWGGRRNSPLHF. The complete variable domain, with remaining parts taken from reference TRBV25-1 and TRBJ1-6, reads EADIYQTPRYLVIGTGKKITLECSQTMGHDKMYWYQQDPGMELHLIHYSYGVNSTEKGDLSSESTVSRIRTEHFPLTLESARPSHTSQYLCASRPPWGGRRNSPLHFGNGTRLTVT.

The genes are TRBV27 and TRBJ2-5; D is undetermined. V lost 5 bases, J lost 1 base, and 11 bases lay in between. Germline CDR1 is MNHEY and CDR2 is SMNVEV (reference sequence). The CDR3 extends over 14 amino acids. The CDR3 is CASSPTTVQETQYF. CDR3 nucleotides: TGTGCCAGCAGTCCGACAACGGTCCAAGAGACCCAGTACTTC.

The CDR3 DNA sequence: TGTGCCAGCAGTTCCTCCGGGACTAGCGGGACCCAGTACTTC. This gives the protein CASSSSGTSGTQYF. The V gene is TRBV27, the J gene TRBJ2-5, with TRBD2 matching over 11 bases. The germline CDR1 and CDR2 sequences are MNHEY and SMNVEV (reference sequence). The length of the CDR3 is 14 residues. The V and J ends lost 4 bases and 7 bases, in that order; junction bases with no gene match: 5.

This clone came up once. The V call is TRBV6-5, the J call TRBJ2-7; 10 positions match TRBD1. The length of the CDR3 is 15 residues. Germline trimming cut 4 bases from V and 3 bases from J; bases unmatched to any gene: 6. The germline V gene encodes CDR1 MNHEY and CDR2 SVGAGI. The DNA of the CDR3 is TGTGCCAGCAGTTCGGGACAGGGGTTGCACTACGAGCAGTACTTC. It specifies CASSSGQGLHYEQYF.

The rearrangement joins TRBV14 to TRBJ2-1; D is tentatively TRBD1 or TRBD2 (5 bases each). Trimming cost V 3 bases and J 11 bases, with 11 bases left between them. The CDR3 extends over 12 amino acids. The germline V gene has CDR1 SGHDN and CDR2 FVKESK. This chain's CDR3 is CASSHGTTKQFF. CDR3 nucleotide sequence: TGTGCCAGCAGCCACGGGACCACGAAGCAGTTCTTC.

The chain joins TRBV4-1 to TRBJ2-6, with TRBD1 matching 10 bases. Germline values: CDR1 MGHRA, CDR2 YSYEKL. The CDR3 has 17 amino acids. After removal of 3 bases from V and 3 bases from J, the junction contained 5 bases not matched to a gene. Written as DNA, the CDR3 is TGCGCCAGCAGCCAGTCCGGGACAGGGGTTGGGGCCAACGTCCTGACTTTC. The encoded protein is CASSQSGTGVGANVLTF.

The CDR3 here is CASSETKGGSEKLFF. The CDR3, as DNA: TGTGCCAGCAGTGAAACTAAGGGTGGGAGTGAAAAACTGTTTTTT. This sequence joins TRBV6-1 and TRBJ1-4; D remains unclear. Trimming took 2 bases from V and 7 from J, leaving 14 bases between them. The CDR3 covers 15 residues. Germline V gives CDR1 MNHNS, CDR2 SASEGT.

This clone is a singleton in its sample. The gene calls are TRBV5-1 and TRBJ2-3; D might be TRBD1 or TRBD2, each matching 5 bases. Trimming pared 4 bases from V and 3 bases from J, leaving 12 bases between. Germline values: CDR1 SGHRS, CDR2 YFSETQ. The CDR3 contains 14 residues. The CDR3 DNA sequence: TGCGCCAGCAGCCCCGGGACGGTTACAGATACGCAGTATTTT. Translation gives CASSPGTVTDTQYF.

The rearrangement joins TRBV9 to TRBJ1-6; 7 bases map to TRBD1. The germline V gene encodes CDR1 SGDLS and CDR2 YYNGEE. J was trimmed by 6 bases and V by 9 bases; bases with no gene match: 6. The CDR3 has 13 amino acids. The CDR3 DNA is TGTGCCACCGCAAGGGGGCCTAATTCACCCCTCCACTTT. Translating it yields CATARGPNSPLHF.

The rearrangement joins TRBV2 to TRBJ1-5; D is undetermined. V was trimmed by 8 bases and J by 2 bases, leaving 13 bases between them. The CDR3 consists of 14 residues. The germline CDR1 and CDR2 sequences are SNHLY and FYNNEI. The CDR3 DNA reads as TGTGCCAGCCGGGAGAATGGGGGCAATCAGCCCCAGCATTTT. As protein: CASRENGGNQPQHF.

The CDR3 coding sequence is TGTGCCAGTAGTATAGAGGGGTCGGGGGTCCAGCCCCAGCATTTT. Translated, it gives CASSIEGSGVQPQHF. The V call is TRBV19, the J call TRBJ1-5, with a weak D call TRBD1 (5 bases). Between the trimmed V and J ends, which lost 0 bases and 7 bases, there was a span of 13 bases. Germline V gene sequence: CDR1 LNHDA, CDR2 SQIVND (reference sequence). This CDR3 is 15 amino acids long.

The CDR3 DNA sequence: TGTGCTAGTGCCCTCACCACGAACACTGAAGCTTTCTTT. Encoded protein: CASALTTNTEAFF. The genes are TRBV12-5 and TRBJ1-1; no clear D gene. Germline loops: CDR1 LGHNT, CDR2 FRNRAP. The CDR3 contains 13 residues. Trimming removed 7 bases at V and 1 base at J, with 10 bases between. The whole variable domain, filled in from reference TRBV12-5 and TRBJ1-1, reads DARVTQTPRHKVTEMGQEVTMRCQPILGHNTVFWYRQTMMQGLELLAYFRNRAPLDDSGMPKDRFSAEMPDATLATLKIQPSEPRDSAVYFCASALTTNTEAFFGQGTRLTVV.

The J gene is TRBJ1-1, the V gene TRBV18; TRBD1 matches at 7 bases. The ends lost 4 bases at V and 0 bases at J; junction bases unmatched: 2. This CDR3 has 14 amino acids. CDR1 is KGHSH and CDR2 is LQKENI in the germline V gene. CDR3 sequence reads: CASSRDRLNTEAFF. CDR3 sequence (DNA): TGTGCCAGCTCACGGGACAGATTGAACACTGAAGCTTTCTTT.

This rearrangement joins TRBV6-6 to TRBJ2-7, with D maybe TRBD1 (7 bases). Germline V CDR1 and CDR2: MNHNY, SVGAGI (reference sequence). The CDR3 loop spans 14 amino acids. The V end was cut by 5 bases, the J end by 7 bases, with 18 bases between. CDR3 region: CASSPDRARGEQYF. CDR3 sequence (DNA): TGTGCCAGCAGTCCCGACAGGGCGCGGGGTGAGCAGTACTTC.

V usage is TRBV30 and J usage is TRBJ1-1; D remains ambiguous. Trimming took 5 bases from V and 1 from J, leaving 11 bases between them. The CDR3 runs to 13 residues. Germline V gene lookup returns CDR1 GTSNPN and CDR2 SVGIG (reference sequence). The CDR3 here is CAWLPSRNTEAFF. The DNA of the CDR3 is TGTGCCTGGCTCCCAAGCAGGAACACTGAAGCTTTCTTT. Full variable domain (rest looked up from reference TRBV30 and TRBJ1-1): SQTIHQWPATLVQPVGSPLSLECTVEGTSNPNLYWYRQAAGRGLQLLFYSVGIGQISSEVPQNLSASRPQDRQFILSSKKLLLSDSGFYLCAWLPSRNTEAFFGQGTRLTVV.

The chain recombines TRBV7-2 with TRBJ2-5; D gene unclear. Germline V gives CDR1 SGHTA, CDR2 FQGNSA. CDR3 length: 14 residues. Trimming removed 1 base from V and 2 bases from J, with 8 bases in between. CDR3 loop: CASSLGVGQETQYF. In DNA, the CDR3 is TGTGCCAGCAGCTTAGGCGTCGGGCAAGAGACCCAGTACTTC. Combining the CDR3 with reference TRBV7-2 and TRBJ2-5 gives the whole variable domain GAGVSQSPSNKVTEKGKDVELRCDPISGHTALYWYRQSLGQGLEFLIYFQGNSAPDKSGLPSDRFSAERTGGSVSTLTIQRTQQEDSAVYLCASSLGVGQETQYFGPGTRLLVL.

V usage is TRBV2 and J usage is TRBJ1-2; 9 nucleotides align to TRBD1. J gave up 4 bases and V 4 bases, and 4 bases lay outside the gene matches. Germline lookup yields CDR1 SNHLY and CDR2 FYNNEI. The length of the CDR3 is 14 residues. For the CDR3, the DNA is TGTGCCAGCAGTGGGGGACAGGGCGGCTATGGCTACACCTTC. Its translation is CASSGGQGGYGYTF.